One and the same sample provided the 30 T cell receptor beta chains below, sequenced in a study of T cell responses to AZD1222 COVID-19 vaccine. Here immunoSEQ multiplex PCR was the method, and the copy in TCRdb shows in-frame clones only, minus some. The table has approximately 88,000 clones, roughly 91% seen once. Sample: peripheral blood, taken 28 days after the second AZD1222 dose. Receptors originate from an adult who received the AZD1222 COVID-19 vaccine.

The rearrangement uses TRBV18 and TRBJ1-5; 9 nucleotides line up with TRBD1. The CDR3 length is 15 residues. V was clipped by 2 bases and J by 8 bases; unmatched bases: 7. The germline V gene encodes CDR1 KGHSH and CDR2 LQKENI. The CDR3 region is CASSPGTGLEKPQHF. For the CDR3, the DNA is TGTGCCAGCTCACCAGGGACAGGGTTAGAGAAGCCCCAGCATTTT.

The chain has TRBV5-1 and TRBJ1-1; D is undetermined. Germline V gene data show CDR1 as SGHRS and CDR2 as YFSETQ. With 1 base removed from V and 0 bases from J, the gap between germline ends came to 7 bases. The CDR3 loop spans 14 amino acids. The CDR3 reads CASSLIYMNTEAFF. The CDR3 DNA is TGCGCCAGCAGCTTGATCTATATGAACACTGAAGCTTTCTTT.

This clone came up once. The V call is TRBV2, the J call TRBJ1-2; 9 positions match TRBD1. The germline gives CDR1 SNHLY, CDR2 FYNNEI. The CDR3 runs to 15 residues. The J segment lost 4 bases and the V segment lost 5 bases, leaving 8 bases of the junction unmatched. This CDR3 reads CASSITGGASYGYTF. The CDR3 DNA reads as TGTGCCAGCAGTATCACAGGGGGCGCCTCCTATGGCTACACCTTC.

V and J are TRBV4-1 and TRBJ1-1; D is undetermined. The CDR3 contains 11 residues. Trimming removed 8 bases at V and 1 base at J, with 5 bases between. CDR1 and CDR2 from the germline V gene are MGHRA and YSYEKL. The CDR3 loop is CASASNTEAFF. The CDR3, as DNA: TGCGCCAGCGCCTCGAACACTGAAGCTTTCTTT.

This chain links TRBV19 with TRBJ1-1, with TRBD1 identical over 8 bases. The CDR3 length is 14 residues. With V trimmed by 10 bases and J by 6 bases, 13 bases remained unmatched. Germline loops: CDR1 LNHDA, CDR2 SQIVND (reference sequence). The CDR3 reads CATVFGQGIAEAFF. The CDR3 DNA reads as TGTGCCACCGTCTTTGGACAGGGAATAGCTGAAGCTTTCTTT. Looking up the rest from reference TRBV19 and TRBJ1-1 gives the full variable domain: DGGITQSPKYLFRKEGQNVTLSCEQNLNHDAMYWYRQDPGQGLRLIYYSQIVNDFQKGDIAEGYSVSREKKESFPLTVTSAQKNPTAFYLCATVFGQGIAEAFFGQGTRLTVV.

The V and J genes are TRBV27 and TRBJ2-1, with a tentative D call TRBD1 (5 bases). CDR1 is MNHEY and CDR2 is SMNVEV in the germline V gene (reference sequence). The V gene lost 7 bases and the J gene lost 7 bases, with 17 bases spanning the gap. The length of the CDR3 is 14 residues. CDR3 nucleotide sequence: TGTGCCAGCAAGAGTCAGGGAATTAGAAATGAGCAGTTCTTC. This codes for CASKSQGIRNEQFF.

V gene TRBV19 combines with J gene TRBJ1-2; 7 bases line up with TRBD1. CDR3 length: 12 amino acids. The V and J ends lost 9 bases and 11 bases, in that order; junction bases with no gene match: 12. Germline CDR1 reads LNHDA; CDR2 reads SQIVND (reference sequence). This chain's CDR3 is CASTDRVPSYTF. DNA of the CDR3: TGTGCCAGCACCGACAGGGTGCCCTCGTACACCTTC.

This sequence joins TRBV9 and TRBJ2-3, with D possibly matching TRBD2 (7 bases). The germline CDR1 and CDR2 sequences are SGDLS and YYNGEE. The CDR3 loop spans 14 amino acids. With 6 bases removed from V and 3 bases from J, the gap between germline ends came to 14 bases. The chain's CDR3 is CASTSGGRTDTQYF. The CDR3 bases are TGTGCCAGCACGTCCGGGGGGCGAACAGATACGCAGTATTTT.

This chain's CDR3 is CASSEQGPRGEQYF. The CDR3 nucleotides are TGTGCCAGCAGTGAACAGGGTCCCCGGGGCGAGCAGTACTTC. V gene TRBV6-1 combines with J gene TRBJ2-7; possibly TRBD1 or TRBD2 for D (5 bases each). This CDR3 has 14 residues. The V and J ends lost 2 bases and 6 bases respectively, with 14 bases between them. Germline V gene lookup returns CDR1 MNHNS and CDR2 SASEGT.

The V gene is TRBV6-1, the J gene TRBJ1-5; D is uncertain. V was clipped by 4 bases and J by 0 bases, with 22 bases between them. The CDR3 has 19 residues. Germline CDR1 is MNHNS and CDR2 is SASEGT. For the CDR3, the DNA is TGTGCCAGCAGTGGCCCTCGGACTGGGGTGAGATATAGCAATCAGCCCCAGCATTTT. Its translation is CASSGPRTGVRYSNQPQHF.

There are a few counts of this clone. The V call is TRBV9, the J call TRBJ1-2; no firm D call. Germline V lookup: CDR1 SGDLS, CDR2 YYNGEE. This CDR3 spans 13 amino acids. Between the trimmed V and J ends, which lost 4 bases and 0 bases, there was a span of 7 bases. The CDR3 protein is CASSTLANYGYTF. CDR3 coding DNA: TGTGCCAGCAGCACCTTAGCTAACTATGGCTACACCTTC.

In its sample, this clone was seen a few times. The chain is built from TRBV10-3 and TRBJ1-1; D is unresolved. CDR3 length: 13 amino acids. Trimming took off 10 bases at V and 0 bases at J, with 12 bases between the two ends. In germline, CDR1 is ENHRY, CDR2 SYGVKD. The CDR3 DNA sequence: TGTGCCACCCAATTGGATTTGAACACTGAAGCTTTCTTT. Amino acids: CATQLDLNTEAFF.

This rearrangement joins TRBV18 to TRBJ2-5, with 9 bases lining up with TRBD2. J was trimmed by 3 bases and V by 5 bases; bases with no gene match: 7. The CDR3 consists of 15 residues. The germline V gene encodes CDR1 KGHSH and CDR2 LQKENI. CDR3 bases: TGTGCCAGCTCAGTCCTCGGCGGGGGGGAAGAGACCCAGTACTTC. Protein sequence: CASSVLGGGEETQYF.

CDR3 loop: CASSFDRAAEQFF. CDR3 nucleotide sequence: TGTGCCAGCAGCTTCGACAGGGCGGCTGAGCAGTTCTTC. The chain couples TRBV7-8 to TRBJ2-1, with 7 bases that match TRBD1. The CDR3 totals 13 residues. The germline CDR1 and CDR2 sequences are SGHVS and FQNEAQ. V lost 3 bases to trimming and J lost 9 bases; unmatched junction nucleotides: 5.

The rearrangement uses TRBV12-3 or TRBV12-4 and TRBJ1-3, with D possibly TRBD1 on 5 matching bases. This CDR3 comprises 11 residues. V gave up 8 bases and J gave up 6 bases, with 8 bases separating them. CDR3 loop: CASQGLNTIYF. In DNA, the CDR3 is TGTGCCAGCCAGGGTTTAAACACCATATATTTT.

This chain connects TRBV9 to TRBJ1-1; 12 positions match TRBD1. Trimming removed 3 bases from V and 4 bases from J; junction bases left unmatched: 4. The CDR3 is 15 residues long. Germline CDR1 is SGDLS and CDR2 is YYNGEE. CDR3 bases: TGTGCCAGCAGCGGGGGGACAGGGGGCTTCACTGAAGCTTTCTTT. Encoded protein: CASSGGTGGFTEAFF.

The chain is built from TRBV5-1 and TRBJ1-2; possible D gene TRBD1, 6 bases. The V and J ends lost 4 bases and 0 bases respectively, with 10 bases between them. There are 14 residues in the CDR3. Per the germline V gene, CDR1 is SGHRS and CDR2 is YFSETQ. CDR3 coding DNA: TGCGCCAGCAGCCACGGACAGACTAACTATGGCTACACCTTC. It yields the protein CASSHGQTNYGYTF. Filled out from reference TRBV5-1 and TRBJ1-2, the complete variable domain reads KAGVTQTPRYLIKTRGQQVTLSCSPISGHRSVSWYQQTPGQGLQFLFEYFSETQRNKGNFPGRFSGRQFSNSRSEMNVSTLELGDSALYLCASSHGQTNYGYTFGSGTRLTVV.

In its sample, this clone was seen once. This rearrangement joins TRBV6-5 to TRBJ2-7; D is undetermined. Trimming pared 0 bases from V and 6 bases from J, leaving 18 bases between. Germline values: CDR1 MNHEY, CDR2 SVGAGI. This CDR3 is 16 amino acids long. The CDR3 reads CASSYSAPLVSAEQYF. CDR3 in DNA: TGTGCCAGCAGTTACTCGGCCCCTCTAGTCTCGGCCGAGCAGTACTTC.

The chain is built from TRBV27 and TRBJ1-5; 8 nucleotides match TRBD1. Germline-derived CDR1 and CDR2 are MNHEY and SMNVEV (reference sequence). The CDR3 is 14 amino acids. The V and J ends lost 6 bases and 6 bases, in that order; junction bases with no gene match: 7. CDR3 nucleotides: TGTGCCAGCAGGGCCGGGACAGGAGGTCAGCCCCAGCATTTT. Its translation: CASRAGTGGQPQHF.

The chain uses TRBV5-5 and TRBJ2-5; the D is unclear. Per germline, CDR1 SGHKS and CDR2 YYEKEE (reference sequence). Trimming shortened V by 4 bases and J by 2 bases, and 12 bases separated the two germline ends. This CDR3 is 14 amino acids long. This CDR3 reads CASSGPGSQETQYF. The CDR3 DNA is TGTGCCAGCAGCGGACCCGGTTCTCAAGAGACCCAGTACTTC. Using reference TRBV5-5 and TRBJ2-5 for the parts outside the CDR3, the full variable domain is DAGVTQSPTHLIKTRGQQVTLRCSPISGHKSVSWYQQVLGQGPQFIFQYYEKEERGRGNFPDRFSARQFPNYSSELNVNALLLGDSALYLCASSGPGSQETQYFGPGTRLLVL.

V gene TRBV6-5 combines with J gene TRBJ1-2, with TRBD1 identical over 9 bases. There are 14 residues in the CDR3. J was trimmed by 5 bases and V by 6 bases; bases with no gene match: 7. Germline CDR1 is MNHEY and CDR2 is SVGAGI. Here the CDR3 reads CASRSGTGSYGYTF. Here the CDR3 DNA reads TGTGCCAGCAGATCCGGGACAGGGTCTTATGGCTACACCTTC.

The chain uses TRBV3-1 (or the pseudogene TRBV3-2) and TRBJ2-2, with D tentatively TRBD1 (5 bases). V was trimmed by 0 bases and J by 6 bases, leaving 8 bases between them. The CDR3 contains 14 residues. CDR1 and CDR2 from the germline V gene are LGHDT and YNNKEL (reference sequence). CDR3: CASSQDSRAGELFF. The CDR3 DNA sequence: TGTGCCAGCAGCCAAGATTCCAGGGCCGGGGAGCTGTTTTTT.

V is TRBV5-1 and J is TRBJ1-4; D remains unclear. CDR1 is SGHRS and CDR2 is YFSETQ in the germline V gene. The V end lost 0 bases, the J end lost 3 bases, and 9 bases lay between the germline ends. CDR3 length: 15 residues. The DNA for the CDR3 is TGCGCCAGCAGCTTGGTGGGGATAGCTAATGAAAAACTGTTTTTT. It translates to CASSLVGIANEKLFF.

The CDR3 reads CASSSYTVGTDTQYF. The CDR3 DNA reads as TGTGCCAGCAGTTCATATACTGTCGGCACAGATACGCAGTATTTT. The rearrangement joins TRBV7-2 to TRBJ2-3; D is ambiguous. V shed 6 bases and J shed 1 base, with 14 bases lying between them. The CDR3 runs 15 residues. Germline values: CDR1 SGHTA, CDR2 FQGNSA.

The V gene is TRBV2, the J gene TRBJ1-1; D gene unclear. CDR1 is SNHLY, CDR2 FYNNEI, per germline. This CDR3 spans 13 amino acids. V dropped 5 bases and J dropped 0 bases, with 7 bases sitting between them. Here the CDR3 reads CASSLTMNTEAFF. The CDR3 DNA reads as TGTGCCAGCAGTTTGACAATGAACACTGAAGCTTTCTTT.

The count of this clone is one. This chain connects TRBV7-2 to TRBJ2-1; the D is unclear. Germline CDR1 reads SGHTA; CDR2 reads FQGNSA. This CDR3 contains 11 residues. Trimming removed 3 bases at V and 8 bases at J, with 5 bases between. CDR3: CASSFWDEQFF. In DNA form, the CDR3 reads TGTGCCAGCAGCTTCTGGGATGAGCAGTTCTTC.

This chain connects TRBV19 to TRBJ2-5; 11 bases agree with TRBD2. The CDR3 sequence is 15 residues long. The germline gives CDR1 LNHDA, CDR2 SQIVND (reference sequence). Trimming took 4 bases from V and 2 from J; bases not matched to a gene: 3. CDR3 DNA sequence: TGTGCCAGTAGTAGCACTAGCGGGGGACAAGAGACCCAGTACTTC. This codes for CASSSTSGGQETQYF.

The chain combines TRBV9 with TRBJ2-2; the D call may be TRBD1 or TRBD2 (5 bases each). Trimming took 2 bases from V and 4 from J, leaving 9 bases between them. CDR1 SGDLS and CDR2 YYNGEE come from the germline V gene. The CDR3 runs to 14 residues. The DNA of the CDR3 is TGTGCCAGCAGCGTTCGGGGCGGCACCGGGGAGCTGTTTTTT. Its translation is CASSVRGGTGELFF.

The CDR3 loop is CASSTMYQETQYF. CDR3 nucleotides: TGTGCCAGTAGTACCATGTACCAAGAGACCCAGTACTTC. This chain links TRBV19 with TRBJ2-5; no clear D gene. CDR3 length equals 13 residues. The germline V gene has CDR1 LNHDA and CDR2 SQIVND (reference sequence). Trimming pared 4 bases from V and 0 bases from J, leaving 6 bases between.

V is TRBV6-2 or TRBV6-3 and J is TRBJ1-2, with D unresolved. This CDR3 is built from 12 residues. Germline assignment: CDR1 MNHEY and CDR2 SVGEGT. V was pared by 5 bases and J by 6 bases, with 10 bases between. CDR3 nucleotide sequence: TGTGCCAGCAGTACAACCTATGATGGCTACACCTTC. Translated: CASSTTYDGYTF.